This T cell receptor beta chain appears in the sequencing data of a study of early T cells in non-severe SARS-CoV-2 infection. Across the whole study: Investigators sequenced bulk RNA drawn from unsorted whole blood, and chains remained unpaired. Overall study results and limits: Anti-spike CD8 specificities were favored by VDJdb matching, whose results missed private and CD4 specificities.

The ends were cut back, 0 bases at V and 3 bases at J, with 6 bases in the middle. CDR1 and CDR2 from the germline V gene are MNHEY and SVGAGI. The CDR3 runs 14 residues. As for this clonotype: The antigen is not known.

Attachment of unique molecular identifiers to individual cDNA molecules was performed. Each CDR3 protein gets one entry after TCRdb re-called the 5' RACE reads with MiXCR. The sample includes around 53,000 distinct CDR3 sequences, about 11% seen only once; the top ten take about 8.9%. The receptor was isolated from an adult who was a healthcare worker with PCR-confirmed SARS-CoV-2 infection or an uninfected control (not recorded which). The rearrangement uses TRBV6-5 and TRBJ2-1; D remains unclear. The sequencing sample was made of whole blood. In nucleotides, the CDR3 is TGTGCCAGCAGTTACTCCGCTGGCTACAATGAGCAGTTCTTC. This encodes CASSYSAGYNEQFF.